One and the same sample provided the 8 T cell receptor beta chains below, sequenced in a study of blood T cell repertoires in COVID-19. Sequencing was performed with immunoSEQ multiplex PCR; in TCRdb, only in-frame clones are kept and a portion is missing. The sample records 190,000 or so clones, approximately 90% being singletons. The sample taken for sequencing was PBMCs or T cells enriched from blood (not recorded which). The receptor set was obtained from a man aged 25-40 years who had recovered from COVID-19.

This chain connects TRBV30 to TRBJ1-5; D perhaps matches TRBD1 (6 bases). The CDR3 length is 14 residues. V was trimmed by 2 bases and J by 6 bases, leaving 14 bases between them. Germline V lookup: CDR1 GTSNPN, CDR2 SVGIG (reference sequence). CDR3 DNA: TGTGCCTGGAGTCTCGGGAGGGGGAGTCAGCCCCAGCATTTT. Protein: CAWSLGRGSQPQHF.

This chain uses TRBV11-2 with TRBJ1-1; TRBD1 might be the D (6 bases). Germline assignment: CDR1 SGHAT and CDR2 FQNNGV. The CDR3 covers 16 residues. Between the trimmed V and J ends, which lost 2 bases and 2 bases, there was a span of 15 bases. CDR3 sequence (DNA): TGTGCCAGCAGCTTACGTGGAACAGGGTTTAACACTGAAGCTTTCTTT. This translates into CASSLRGTGFNTEAFF.

The CDR3 loop reads CASSSPRTSNEQFF. The CDR3 DNA reads TGTGCCAGCAGTAGCCCCCGGACTAGCAATGAGCAGTTCTTC. The chain has TRBV6-5 and TRBJ2-1; 7 positions agree with TRBD2. Germline CDR1 and CDR2: MNHEY and SVGAGI. The CDR3 runs to 14 residues. J was trimmed by 6 bases and V by 5 bases; bases with no gene match: 7.

This clone appeared once. The rearrangement joins TRBV19 to TRBJ2-3, with a weak D call TRBD2 (6 bases). Germline V gene sequence: CDR1 LNHDA, CDR2 SQIVND (reference sequence). This CDR3 region has 16 residues. V was shortened by 9 bases and J by 0 bases, with 19 bases between the two germline ends. The CDR3 spells CASRNRGGASTDTQYF. In nucleotides, the CDR3 is TGTGCCAGCCGAAATCGGGGAGGCGCTAGCACAGATACGCAGTATTTT.

The chain is built from TRBV19 and TRBJ2-7; TRBD1 might be the D (5 bases). Germline-derived CDR1 and CDR2 are LNHDA and SQIVND (reference sequence). The CDR3 has 13 residues. V gave up 3 bases and J gave up 3 bases, with 9 bases separating them. The CDR3 region has the DNA TGTGCCAGTAGTATGGCGCAGGGCTACGAGCAGTACTTC. Translated: CASSMAQGYEQYF.

Turning to this clone: The junction differs from germline at one of its ends, possibly a read error. The genes are TRBV5-6 and TRBJ1-2; maybe TRBD1 (5 bases). This CDR3 spans 14 amino acids. Germline V CDR1 and CDR2: SGHDT, YYEEEE. This chain's CDR3 is CASSFSGTNYGYTF. DNA of the CDR3: TGTGCCAGCAGCTTTTCAGGGACTAATTATGGCTACACCTTC.

This clone was seen more than once but under ten times. The chain combines TRBV3-1 (or the pseudogene TRBV3-2) with TRBJ2-5; tentative D call: TRBD2 (5 bases). Trimming cost V 0 bases and J 4 bases, with 15 bases left between them. The CDR3 has 16 amino acids. Germline V gene lookup returns CDR1 LGHDT and CDR2 YNNKEL (reference sequence). Here the CDR3 reads CASSQDGGPYGETQYF. CDR3 nucleotides: TGTGCCAGCAGCCAAGACGGCGGGCCCTACGGAGAGACCCAGTACTTC.

This rearrangement joins TRBV18 to TRBJ2-1; TRBD2 agrees at 11 bases. From germline, CDR1 is KGHSH and CDR2 LQKENI. CDR3 length equals 16 residues. After removal of 6 bases from V and 2 bases from J, the junction contained 6 bases not matched to a gene. The DNA for the CDR3 is TGTGCCAGCTCCCCGACTAGCGGGGTCGCCTACAATGAGCAGTTCTTC. Protein sequence: CASSPTSGVAYNEQFF.